The following is a T cell receptor beta chain sequence with its context. Libraries were prepared by immunoSEQ multiplex PCR; TCRdb keeps only in-frame clonotypes and omits some of them. The sample includes approximately 74,000 clones, about 91% seen only once; the top ten take approximately 4.8%. This record belongs to a study of blood T cell repertoires in COVID-19. The sequence derives from a woman aged 60-75 years with active COVID-19. Sequencing used peripheral blood.

The CDR3 nucleotides are TGTGCCAGTAGTATCCCGGGGGATCAGCCCCAGCATTTT. It yields the protein CASSIPGDQPQHF. The chain joins TRBV19 to TRBJ1-5; maybe TRBD1 (5 bases). This CDR3 comprises 13 residues. From germline, CDR1 is LNHDA and CDR2 SQIVND (reference sequence). V gave up 3 bases and J gave up 5 bases, with 8 bases separating them.